This T cell receptor (beta chain) was recovered during a study of CD8+CD57+ T cells in acquired aplastic anemia. Across the whole study: The average for DNA from sorted CD4+ and CD8+ cells was roughly 3 ug.

Germline CDR1 and CDR2: SGHAT and FQNNGV. Trimming pared 3 bases from V and 7 bases from J, leaving 6 bases between. The length of the CDR3 is 11 residues. The template used for profiling TCR beta VDJ and CDR3 was genomic DNA. TCRdb reprocessed the reads with MiXCR, giving one entry per CDR3 protein. This repertoire shows roughly 500,000 distinct CDR3 sequences, 25% to 40% found once; its top ten account for around 0.82%. Findings of the study overall: The number of CD8+ CDR3 sequences shared by patients and controls was under 35.

Patients chosen for sequencing had shown CD8+CD57+ cell expansion by flow cytometry. Acquired aplastic anemia of severe grade affected all patients. Receipt of therapy had not occurred in any patient by the time of blood sampling. This clonotype was picked up many times. What it binds is unknown. The gene calls are TRBV11-2 and TRBJ2-5, with no clear D. The sequenced material came from sorted CD4+, CD8+, or CD8+CD57+ T cells (not recorded which) from PBMCs. The receptor comes from a human donor with aplastic anemia. The CDR3: CASSLTGTQYF. DNA of the CDR3: TGTGCCAGCAGCTTGACCGGGACCCAGTACTTC.